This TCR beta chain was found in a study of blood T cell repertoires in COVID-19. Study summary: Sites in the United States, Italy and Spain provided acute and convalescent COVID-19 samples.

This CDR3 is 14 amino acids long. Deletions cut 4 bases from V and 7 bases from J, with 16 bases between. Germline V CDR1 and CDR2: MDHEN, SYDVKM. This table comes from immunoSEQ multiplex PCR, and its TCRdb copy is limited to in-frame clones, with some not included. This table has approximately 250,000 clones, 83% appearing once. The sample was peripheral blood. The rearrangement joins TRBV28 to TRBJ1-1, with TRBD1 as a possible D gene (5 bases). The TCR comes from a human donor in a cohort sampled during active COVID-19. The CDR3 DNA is TGTGCCAGCAGTTCCGCCTGGAGGGGCGGTGAAGCTTTCTTT. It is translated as CASSSAWRGGEAFF.